A selection of T cell receptor beta chains follows, all from one sample in a study of T cells in Graves' hyperthyroidism and ophthalmopathy. One entry per CDR3 protein, called by TCRdb with MiXCR from the multiplex PCR reads. This table holds about 210,000 distinct CDR3 sequences, 17% found once. What was sequenced was blood. These receptors were taken from a man in his fifties with Graves' hyperthyroidism. CDR3s include the opening cysteine and the closing phenylalanine or tryptophan. Fields, in order: V gene, CDR3 protein.

TRBV5-4,CASSVTGSLSYEQYF
TRBV28,CASSSDRSLFYEQYF
TRBV5-5,CASSGTGLNEKLFF
TRBV18,CASSPNLREAFF
TRBV7-9,CASSLAEGVGYEQYF
TRBV12-3/TRBV12-4,CASSFTGHYEQYF
TRBV3-1,CASSRGLAGDEQFF
TRBV5-5,CAGSLDGVGYTF
TRBV30,CAWSEGLSTGELFF
TRBV29-1,CSVDLTVHTQYF
TRBV20-1,CSARDRFGTGELFF
TRBV7-9,CASSTLTWTSGRAYRTDTQYF
TRBV5-1,CASSLGTFGNTIYF
TRBV20-1,CSARYLENTDTQYF
TRBV3-1,CASSQAGSGYTF
TRBV5-1,CASSFESVGPTDTQYF
TRBV29-1,CSVYVGSYNEQFF
TRBV20-1,CSARDQTRDEQFF
TRBV12-3/TRBV12-4,CASGYRENTEAFF
TRBV6-1,CASSEGGSSPLHF
TRBV12-3/TRBV12-4,CASSLWDRNTEAFF
TRBV12-5,CASGLVAGGPGEQFF
TRBV5-1,CASKGLARSELFF
TRBV7-2,CASSLNAGGRYEQYF
TRBV6-1,CASSTSDGEHYGYTF
TRBV7-9,CASSLQADSYEQYF
TRBV11-2,CAGSLTGWAFF
TRBV27,CASSRQGYSGANVLTF
TRBV29-1,CSALGLARTDTQYF
TRBV5-1,CASSLTLAGGPNEQFF
TRBV4-2,CASSPMPDYSYNEQFF
TRBV12-3/TRBV12-4,CASSSRTSGSDEQFF
TRBV4-3,CASSQEVLGLAGVGETQYF
TRBV2,CASRGDTGELFF
TRBV28,CASSLSTSGNTIYF
TRBV19,CASSPRRRASTDTQYF
TRBV30,CAWSKHALYEQYF
TRBV6-1,CASSLTGAYGYTF
TRBV5-1,CASSLEGQGASEQYF